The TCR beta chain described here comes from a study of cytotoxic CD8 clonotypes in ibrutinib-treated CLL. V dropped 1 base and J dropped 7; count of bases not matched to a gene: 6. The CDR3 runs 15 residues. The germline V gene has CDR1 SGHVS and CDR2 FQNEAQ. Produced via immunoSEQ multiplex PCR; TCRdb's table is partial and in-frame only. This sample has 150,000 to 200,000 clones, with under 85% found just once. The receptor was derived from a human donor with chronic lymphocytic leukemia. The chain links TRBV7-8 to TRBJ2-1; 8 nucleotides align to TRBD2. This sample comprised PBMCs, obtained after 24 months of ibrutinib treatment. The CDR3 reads CASSLEEREWNEQFF. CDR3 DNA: TGTGCCAGCAGCTTAGAGGAGCGGGAGTGGAATGAGCAGTTCTTC.